The 2 T cell receptor beta chains in this list originate from one sample, sequenced in a study of blood T cells in healthy people across ages. A second about 6 to 12 cycle PCR used barcoded and J-beta primers. Each CDR3 protein is one row after TCRdb ran MiXCR on the 5' RACE reads. The sample contains around 1,900,000 distinct CDR3 sequences, about 39% of which appear only once. The specimen sequenced was blood. The receptors were gathered from a human donor in good health.

The V gene is TRBV9, the J gene TRBJ2-1, with TRBD2 identical over 7 bases. Germline assignment: CDR1 SGDLS and CDR2 YYNGEE. The CDR3 consists of 17 residues. Trimming cost V 0 bases and J 2 bases; bases outside gene matches: 8. The DNA for the CDR3 is TGTGCCAGCAGCGTAGGAGCGGGGTGGGGTACCTACAATGAGCAGTTCTTC. Residues: CASSVGAGWGTYNEQFF.

The chain carries TRBV7-2 and TRBJ2-3, with TRBD2 identical over 9 bases. The CDR3 covers 17 residues. V lost 2 bases and J lost 1; bases outside the gene matches: 7. The germline V gene encodes CDR1 SGHTA and CDR2 FQGNSA. The CDR3 coding sequence is TGTGCCAGCAGCTTACAGAGCGGGGGGCTTGGCACAGATACGCAGTATTTT. Amino acids: CASSLQSGGLGTDTQYF.